The next 28 T cell receptor beta chains were all read from a single sample in a study of cytotoxic CD8 clonotypes in ibrutinib-treated CLL. Clones were read by immunoSEQ multiplex PCR, and TCRdb kept only the in-frame ones, dropping some. The data hold around 9,600 clones, with roughly 55% observed a single time. The input for sequencing was PBMCs, taken before ibrutinib treatment. The receptors were sampled from a human donor with chronic lymphocytic leukemia.

This clone showed up just a few times. V gene TRBV18 combines with J gene TRBJ2-7; D is unresolved. V gave up 2 bases and J gave up 6 bases, with 5 bases separating them. CDR1 is KGHSH and CDR2 is LQKENI in the germline V gene. The CDR3 length is 11 residues. In nucleotides, the CDR3 is TGTGCCAGCTCACCAAGTCGCGAGCAGTACTTC. It yields the protein CASSPSREQYF.

The chain recombines TRBV18 with TRBJ1-2; 10 positions match TRBD1. This CDR3 has 14 amino acids. After removal of 2 bases from V and 8 bases from J, the junction contained 5 bases not matched to a gene. Looked up from germline, CDR1 is KGHSH and CDR2 is LQKENI. The CDR3, as DNA: TGTGCCAGCTCACCAACGGACAGGGGGGGAGGCTACACCTTC. Translating gives CASSPTDRGGGYTF.

V is TRBV18 and J is TRBJ1-2; perhaps TRBD1 as D (5 bases). The germline V gene encodes CDR1 KGHSH and CDR2 LQKENI. This CDR3 region has 13 residues. The V end was cut by 2 bases, the J end by 2 bases, with 6 bases between. The CDR3 DNA sequence: TGTGCCAGCTCACCAAGGGGCAACTATGGCTACACCTTC. Amino acids: CASSPRGNYGYTF. Looking up the rest from reference TRBV18 and TRBJ1-2 gives the full variable domain: NAGVMQNPRHLVRRRGQEARLRCSPMKGHSHVYWYRQLPEEGLKFMVYLQKENIIDESGMPKERFSAEFPKEGPSILRIQQVVRGDSAAYFCASSPRGNYGYTFGSGTRLTVV.

The chain has TRBV4-1 and TRBJ2-4, with TRBD2 matching over 7 bases. Trimming removed 3 bases from V and 8 bases from J; junction bases left unmatched: 4. CDR3 size: 13 residues. Looked up from germline, CDR1 is MGHRA and CDR2 is YSYEKL. CDR3 region: CASSQFRGDIQYF. As DNA, the CDR3 is TGCGCCAGCAGCCAGTTTCGGGGGGACATTCAGTACTTC.

This clone was observed a single time. This chain joins TRBV11-2 and TRBJ2-3, with 7 bases matching TRBD1. The germline gives CDR1 SGHAT, CDR2 FQNNGV. Losses at the gene ends were 5 bases for V and 1 base for J; bases not matched to a gene: 3. The CDR3 has 14 residues. The CDR3 sequence is CASSQGVRTDTQYF. As DNA, the CDR3 is TGTGCCAGCAGCCAGGGGGTTCGCACAGATACGCAGTATTTT.

V gene TRBV18 combines with J gene TRBJ1-1; 7 nucleotides agree with TRBD1. This CDR3 is 16 amino acids long. The germline gives CDR1 KGHSH, CDR2 LQKENI. After removal of 3 bases from V and 4 bases from J, the junction contained 11 bases not matched to a gene. The CDR3 nucleotides read TGTGCCAGCTCACCGGGTCTGGGAGGGGGCATCACTGAAGCTTTCTTT. It is translated as CASSPGLGGGITEAFF.

The V call is TRBV9, the J call TRBJ2-7; D possibly corresponds to TRBD1 (6 bases). Trimming stripped 4 bases from V and 3 bases from J, with 14 bases between. Germline values: CDR1 SGDLS, CDR2 YYNGEE. This CDR3 has 14 amino acids. The CDR3 DNA reads TGTGCCAGCAGCACCTCCGGACAGAGCTACGAGCAGTACTTC. This translates into CASSTSGQSYEQYF.

This chain connects TRBV18 to TRBJ1-1, with 10 bases matching TRBD1. The V gene end was trimmed by 5 bases and the J gene end by 1 base; junction bases not matched to a gene: 4. Germline V CDR1 and CDR2: KGHSH, LQKENI. This CDR3 has 15 residues. The CDR3 here is CASSSGQGRNTEAFF. The CDR3 DNA reads as TGTGCCAGCTCATCGGGACAGGGGAGGAACACTGAAGCTTTCTTT.

The chain has TRBV27 and TRBJ2-7; D gene ambiguous. There are 14 residues in the CDR3. The V gene lost 4 bases and the J gene lost 6 bases, with 16 bases spanning the gap. Per germline, CDR1 MNHEY and CDR2 SMNVEV (reference sequence). CDR3 coding DNA: TGTGCCAGCAGTTCGGGCAGGCCCTCGGGCGAGCAGTACTTC. Protein: CASSSGRPSGEQYF.

By proportion, this clone is medium-sized. The chain employs TRBV27 and TRBJ2-2; possible D gene TRBD2, 6 bases. The CDR3 sequence is 14 residues long. V lost 3 bases and J 7 bases, leaving 12 bases between the germline ends. The germline CDR1 and CDR2 sequences are MNHEY and SMNVEV (reference sequence). The CDR3 here is CASSFREFSGELFF. The CDR3 DNA follows: TGTGCCAGCAGTTTTCGGGAGTTTAGCGGGGAGCTGTTTTTT.

This clone has a handful of counts. This chain uses TRBV20-1 with TRBJ1-1; D is unclear. Trimming left V 4 bases short and J 7 bases short, with 7 bases between. This CDR3 is 10 amino acids long. Germline values: CDR1 DFQATT, CDR2 SNEGSKA (reference sequence). CDR3 DNA sequence: TGCAGTGCTACGTGGGGTGAAGCTTTCTTT. Protein sequence: CSATWGEAFF.

The CDR3 protein is CASSPWGTGGADGYTF. The CDR3 nucleotides read TGCGCCAGCAGCCCCTGGGGGACAGGGGGCGCGGATGGCTACACCTTC. The chain carries TRBV4-1 and TRBJ1-2; 12 bases align to TRBD1. Germline CDR1 is MGHRA and CDR2 is YSYEKL. There are 16 residues in the CDR3. V shed 4 bases, J shed 6 bases, and the junction held 9 bases outside the gene matches.

This clone occurred a few times. This sequence joins TRBV7-2 and TRBJ2-1, with TRBD1 identical over 7 bases. Per germline, CDR1 SGHTA and CDR2 FQGNSA. The CDR3 runs 13 residues. Trimming took 2 bases from V and 10 from J; bases not matched to a gene: 5. In DNA, the CDR3 is TGTGCCAGCAGCTTAAGACAGGGATGGGAGCAGTTCTTC. Encoded protein: CASSLRQGWEQFF.

This clone was seen more than once but under ten times. The chain joins TRBV9 to TRBJ1-2; D possibly corresponds to TRBD1 (6 bases). Trimming pared 5 bases from V and 4 bases from J, leaving 15 bases between. The CDR3 is 14 amino acids. CDR1 is SGDLS, CDR2 YYNGEE, per germline. The CDR3 DNA is TGTGCCAGCAGTAGGGGGGTTCAGCTCTATGGCTACACCTTC. Its protein product is CASSRGVQLYGYTF.

In its sample, this clone was seen a few times. The genes are TRBV18 and TRBJ1-2, with 9 nucleotides matching TRBD1. The length of the CDR3 is 15 residues. The V gene end was trimmed by 1 base and the J gene end by 3 bases; junction bases not matched to a gene: 3. CDR1 is KGHSH, CDR2 LQKENI, per germline. CDR3 DNA sequence: TGTGCCAGCTCACCACGGACAGGGGATCACTATGGCTACACCTTC. Its protein product is CASSPRTGDHYGYTF.

This chain joins TRBV6-1 and TRBJ1-5; tentatively, D is TRBD1 (6 bases). The V end was cut by 8 bases, the J end by 2 bases, with 16 bases between. Germline values: CDR1 MNHNS, CDR2 SASEGT. This CDR3 has 15 residues. The CDR3 coding sequence is TGTGCCAGCGTAGGAAGTGGGGGCGGCAATCAGCCCCAGCATTTT. Translated, it gives CASVGSGGGNQPQHF.

The chain couples TRBV18 to TRBJ2-1, with TRBD2 identical over 11 bases. The CDR3 is made up of 16 amino acids. V was pared by 4 bases and J by 7 bases, with 9 bases of the junction left unmatched. CDR1 and CDR2 from the germline V gene are KGHSH and LQKENI. CDR3 in amino acids: CASSLTSGSLENEQFF. CDR3 in DNA: TGTGCCAGCTCACTTACTAGCGGGAGTTTGGAGAATGAGCAGTTCTTC.

This clone was counted between two and nine times. This chain links TRBV6-1 with TRBJ2-2, with D unresolved. CDR1 is MNHNS, CDR2 SASEGT, per germline. This CDR3 contains 14 residues. Trimming pared 4 bases from V and 0 bases from J, leaving 6 bases between. The CDR3 here is CASSVGSNTGELFF. CDR3 in DNA: TGTGCCAGCAGTGTGGGCTCGAACACCGGGGAGCTGTTTTTT.

The chain couples TRBV18 to TRBJ2-1, with 7 nucleotides matching TRBD2. This CDR3 is built from 15 residues. Trimming at V came to 3 bases and at J to 6 bases, leaving 8 bases not matched to a gene. CDR1 KGHSH and CDR2 LQKENI come from the germline V gene. This CDR3 reads CASSPPAGVANEQFF. Here the CDR3 DNA reads TGTGCCAGCTCACCTCCCGCGGGAGTGGCCAATGAGCAGTTCTTC.

V is TRBV5-1 and J is TRBJ2-3, with 8 positions matching TRBD2. Unmatched junction bases numbered 4, after V lost 2 bases and J lost 2 bases. Germline V gives CDR1 SGHRS, CDR2 YFSETQ. The CDR3 totals 15 residues. CDR3 nucleotide sequence: TGCGCCAGCAGCTTTGTACTAGCGGACACAGATACGCAGTATTTT. It codes for CASSFVLADTDTQYF.

The rearrangement joins TRBV11-2 to TRBJ2-1; a weak D match, TRBD2 (5 bases). The CDR3 contains 15 residues. In germline, CDR1 is SGHAT, CDR2 FQNNGV. Trimming pared 3 bases from V and 2 bases from J, leaving 11 bases between. The CDR3 loop is CASSFGGLTYNEQFF. CDR3 coding DNA: TGTGCCAGCAGCTTTGGCGGACTTACCTACAATGAGCAGTTCTTC.

This clone was picked up a small number of times. The chain is built from TRBV2 and TRBJ2-1; D might be TRBD1 or TRBD2, each matching 5 bases. The CDR3 totals 13 residues. Per the germline V gene, CDR1 is SNHLY and CDR2 is FYNNEI. Trimming shortened V by 11 bases and J by 9 bases, and 20 bases separated the two germline ends. This chain's CDR3 is CAGGVFGDGEQFF. For the CDR3, the DNA is TGTGCCGGTGGGGTCTTCGGGGACGGTGAGCAGTTCTTC.

This sequence joins TRBV7-3 and TRBJ2-2; TRBD2 is a possible D gene (6 bases). Per the germline V gene, CDR1 is SGHTA and CDR2 is FQGTGA. The CDR3 is 14 residues long. Trimming removed 6 bases from V and 4 bases from J, with 12 bases in between. CDR3 DNA: TGTGCCAGCAGAAAGGCGGGGCCCACCGGGGAGCTGTTTTTT. It is translated as CASRKAGPTGELFF.

This clone occurred a few times. This sequence joins TRBV19 and TRBJ2-1, with TRBD2 matching over 12 bases. CDR1 is LNHDA, CDR2 SQIVND, per germline (reference sequence). V lost 6 bases, J lost 1 base, and 7 bases stayed unmatched. CDR3 length equals 17 residues. CDR3: CASRPSGRAGSYNEQFF. The CDR3 nucleotides read TGTGCCAGTAGGCCTAGCGGGAGGGCTGGATCCTACAATGAGCAGTTCTTC.

In this sample, this clone turned up once. The gene calls are TRBV4-2 and TRBJ2-7; D unclear. The germline CDR1 and CDR2 sequences are LGHNA and YNFKEQ. V shed 4 bases and J shed 6 bases, with 16 bases lying between them. The CDR3 is made up of 14 amino acids. The CDR3 region is CASSLNAGPTEQYF. CDR3 in DNA: TGTGCCAGCAGCCTGAATGCTGGCCCTACCGAGCAGTACTTC.

The chain carries TRBV15 and TRBJ2-7, with 9 bases fitting TRBD1. This CDR3 is 15 amino acids long. With V trimmed by 1 base and J by 3 bases, 4 bases remained unmatched. Germline loops: CDR1 LNHNV, CDR2 YYDKDF (reference sequence). Here the CDR3 DNA reads TGTGCCACCAGCAGAGGGACAGGGGAAGTCTACGAGCAGTACTTC. Its protein is CATSRGTGEVYEQYF. Filled out from reference TRBV15 and TRBJ2-7, the complete variable domain reads DAMVIQNPRYQVTQFGKPVTLSCSQTLNHNVMYWYQQKSSQAPKLLFHYYDKDFNNEADTPDNFQSRRPNTSFCFLDIRSPGLGDTAMYLCATSRGTGEVYEQYFGPGTRLTVT.

The gene calls are TRBV5-1 and TRBJ2-1; 7 nucleotides line up with TRBD2. The ends lost 1 base at V and 0 bases at J; junction bases unmatched: 10. CDR1 is SGHRS, CDR2 YFSETQ, per germline. CDR3 length: 18 residues. DNA for the CDR3: TGCGCCAGCAGCTTGTGGGGCGGGGCGGGAGACTCCTACAATGAGCAGTTCTTC. It codes for CASSLWGGAGDSYNEQFF.

V and J are TRBV7-2 and TRBJ2-6; D possibly corresponds to TRBD1 (5 bases). Trimming left V 5 bases short and J 0 bases short, with 14 bases between. The germline V gene encodes CDR1 SGHTA and CDR2 FQGNSA. The CDR3 sequence is 17 residues long. The CDR3 here is CASSLTEFISGANVLTF. The CDR3, as DNA: TGTGCCAGCAGCCTGACAGAATTTATCTCTGGGGCCAACGTCCTGACTTTC.